The TCR beta chain under discussion was sequenced for a study of cytomegalovirus exposure and HLA in healthy donors. This CDR3 region has 13 residues. Germline assignment: CDR1 LGHNA and CDR2 YNFKEQ. V lost 3 bases and J lost 8, with 11 bases in between. PCR primers comprised 60 Vbeta and 13 Jbeta primers. The repertoire was sequenced with immunoSEQ multiplex PCR; TCRdb's copy has only in-frame clones and lacks some. Of 75,000 to 90,000 clones listed, about 80% are singletons. This clonotype was sampled from a man in his fifties or sixties in good health and CMV-seronegative. Sequencing was performed on PBMCs. This chain links TRBV4-2 with TRBJ2-1, with D possibly being TRBD1 (7 bases). The CDR3 DNA is TGTGCCAGCAGCCACCAGGGGGGCTATGAGCAGTTCTTC. Its translation is CASSHQGGYEQFF.